This TCR beta chain was profiled in a study of blood T cell repertoires in COVID-19. Measured with immunoSEQ multiplex PCR; TCRdb has only the in-frame clones, and not every one. The sample holds a few hundred thousand clones, 80% to 95% seen once. Trimming at V came to 4 bases and at J to 15 bases, leaving 5 bases not matched to a gene. The CDR3 extends over 11 amino acids. Germline CDR1 and CDR2: DFQATT and SNEGSKA (reference sequence). The material sequenced was PBMCs or T cells enriched from blood (not recorded which). The receptor's source is a young woman who had recovered from COVID-19. V usage is TRBV20-1 and J usage is TRBJ2-1; 11 bases are shared with TRBD2. CDR3 bases: TGCAGTGCTACATCTAGCGGGAGGTCGTTCTTC. The encoded protein is CSATSSGRSFF.